This T cell receptor (beta chain) was documented in a study of blood T cell repertoires in COVID-19. Study in general: Researchers got acute and convalescent COVID-19 samples from the United States, Italy and Spain. Sources were T cells, B-cell-depleted T cells, or PBMCs; the material itself was cDNA or gDNA.

Per the study methods: Amplification of reference gene primers provided the estimated nucleated cell counts. Data came from immunoSEQ multiplex PCR; TCRdb stores just in-frame clones and leaves some out. The V and J calls and clone size are taken from that table; D and trimming were inferred from the DNA. The table records 150,000 to 200,000 clones, approximately 91% of them present only once. This CDR3 has 15 amino acids. Looked up from germline, CDR1 is LNHDA and CDR2 is SQIVND (reference sequence). The V gene lost 3 bases and the J gene lost 0 bases, with 9 bases spanning the gap. This TCR came from a man between 70 and 80 years old with active or convalescent COVID-19. The V and J genes are TRBV19 and TRBJ2-4; D unclear. Sequencing used peripheral blood. The CDR3 coding sequence is TGTGCCAGTAGTATTGGCCTCCTAGCCAAAAACATTCAGTACTTC. The encoded protein is CASSIGLLAKNIQYF.